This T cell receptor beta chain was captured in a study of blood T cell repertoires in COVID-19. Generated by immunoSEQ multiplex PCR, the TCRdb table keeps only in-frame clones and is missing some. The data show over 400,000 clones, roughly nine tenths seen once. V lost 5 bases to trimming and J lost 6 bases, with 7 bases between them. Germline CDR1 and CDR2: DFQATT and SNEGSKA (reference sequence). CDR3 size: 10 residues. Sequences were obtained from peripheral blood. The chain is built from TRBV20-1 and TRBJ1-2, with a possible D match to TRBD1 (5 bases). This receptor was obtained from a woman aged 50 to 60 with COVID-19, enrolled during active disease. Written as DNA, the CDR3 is TGCAGTGCTTGGGGGGATGGCTACACCTTC. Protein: CSAWGDGYTF.